The 5 T cell receptor delta chains given below trace back to one sample, sequenced in a study of delta chains in infants with herpesvirus infections. Reverse transcription of PBMC RNA used primers specific for the gamma and delta chains. TCRdb reanalysed the RT-PCR reads via CATT. The profile shows approximately 1,500 delta-chain clones, 25% to 30% of them singletons. The sample here was peripheral blood, taken at time point 1 of longitudinal follow-up. These receptors were taken from a human donor who was a Ugandan infant, either HIV-exposed or HIV-unexposed (not recorded which).

The chain employs TRDV1 and TRDJ1, with 12 bases identical to TRDD3. This CDR3 region has 23 residues. V gave up 0 bases and J gave up 1 base; unmatched junction bases: 21. Germline CDR1 reads TSWWSYY; CDR2 reads QGS. The CDR3 sequence is CALGELVPLLPTGGYSRTDKLIF. The DNA of the CDR3 is TGTGCTCTTGGGGAACTAGTCCCGCTACTTCCTACTGGGGGATACAGCCGCACCGATAAACTCATCTTT.

Sample share makes this clone large. This chain connects TRDV2 to TRDJ3, with D perhaps matching TRDD3 (5 bases). From germline, CDR1 is GEAIGNYY and CDR2 EKD. CDR3 length equals 19 residues. The germline V and J ends were trimmed by 0 bases and 0 bases, with 14 bases remaining between them. CDR3 loop: CACDTGGFRSSWDTRQMFF. CDR3 sequence (DNA): TGTGCCTGTGACACCGGGGGGTTCCGAAGCTCCTGGGACACCCGACAGATGTTTTTC.

As for this clone: This likely stems from a read error, as it lies one base from a far larger clone. This chain joins TRDV2 and TRDJ1, with 7 bases matching TRDD3. V was pared by 0 bases and J by 4 bases, with 1 base of the junction left unmatched. CDR3 length: 13 residues. Germline V gives CDR1 GEAIGNYY, CDR2 EKD. The CDR3 nucleotides are TGTGCCTGTGACACCTGGGGGAGCGATAAACTCATCTTT. This sequence encodes CACDTWGSDKLIF.

This clone was counted only a few times. This chain links TRDV1 with TRDJ1; 9 bases fit TRDD3. CDR3 length equals 19 residues. Germline V lookup: CDR1 TSWWSYY, CDR2 QGS. The V gene end was trimmed by 1 base and the J gene end by 0 bases; junction bases not matched to a gene: 12. The CDR3 DNA is TGTGCTCTTGGGGAACCTCCTACGACTGGGGGAGCCTACACCGATAAACTCATCTTT. It is translated as CALGEPPTTGGAYTDKLIF.

By share of the sample, this clone is large (0.1 to 1%). The sample contains more than one DNA sequence encoding this CDR3. This chain links TRDV2 with TRDJ3; 11 positions match TRDD3. The CDR3 has 18 residues. The germline gives CDR1 GEAIGNYY, CDR2 EKD. V lost 0 bases and J lost 2; bases outside the gene matches: 2. The CDR3 DNA is TGTGCCTGTGACACCGTACTGGGGGATACCTGGGACACCCGACAGATGTTTTTC. This encodes CACDTVLGDTWDTRQMFF.